Here is one TCR beta chain with its context. Its antigen is still unknown. This record belongs to a study of shared clonotypes between healthy human individuals. General study findings and limits: Read depth was anticipated to influence clonotype sharing among donors.

Losses at the gene ends were 5 bases for V and 2 bases for J; bases not matched to a gene: 9. The CDR3 is 15 amino acids. CDR1 and CDR2 from the germline V gene are ENHRY and SYGVKD. The data were produced by immunoSEQ multiplex PCR, yet TCRdb's version contains in-frame clones alone and is incomplete. Among around 2.3 million clones listed, approximately 94% were seen once. Healthy adults negative for HIV, lacking recent acute infections or vaccinations, served as donors. The V gene is TRBV10-3, the J gene TRBJ2-7; TRBD1 agrees at 7 bases. The sequence derives from a man aged 18 to 30 in good health. The material sequenced was naive CD4+ T cells sorted from blood. Subset in this sample: CD45RA+ positively selected. Here the CDR3 DNA reads TGTGCCATCAGTTACACAGGGGATGGGACCTACGAGCAGTACTTC. Translated: CAISYTGDGTYEQYF.